The T cell receptor (beta chain) described here comes from a study of cytomegalovirus exposure and HLA in healthy donors. TCRdb's copy holds only in-frame clones and misses some; the assay was immunoSEQ multiplex PCR. The repertoire holds fewer than 200,000 clones, with approximately 81% as singletons. Study findings and constraints: Listed as cytomegalovirus-associated were 150 or so TCR beta chains. The classifier reportedly diagnosed cytomegalovirus status with high specificity and sensitivity.

The CDR3 runs 14 residues. Per germline, CDR1 SQVTM and CDR2 ANQGSEA. Trimming cost V 6 bases and J 11 bases; bases outside gene matches: 13. A remark on this clone: What it recognizes is unknown.

The sequence was obtained from a man aged 18 to 30 in good health and CMV-seropositive. Sequences were obtained from PBMCs. This chain links TRBV29-1 with TRBJ2-3; 11 bases map to TRBD1. The CDR3 here is CSVQQWTGGYGQYF. The DNA for the CDR3 is TGCAGCGTCCAACAATGGACAGGGGGCTATGGGCAGTATTTT.